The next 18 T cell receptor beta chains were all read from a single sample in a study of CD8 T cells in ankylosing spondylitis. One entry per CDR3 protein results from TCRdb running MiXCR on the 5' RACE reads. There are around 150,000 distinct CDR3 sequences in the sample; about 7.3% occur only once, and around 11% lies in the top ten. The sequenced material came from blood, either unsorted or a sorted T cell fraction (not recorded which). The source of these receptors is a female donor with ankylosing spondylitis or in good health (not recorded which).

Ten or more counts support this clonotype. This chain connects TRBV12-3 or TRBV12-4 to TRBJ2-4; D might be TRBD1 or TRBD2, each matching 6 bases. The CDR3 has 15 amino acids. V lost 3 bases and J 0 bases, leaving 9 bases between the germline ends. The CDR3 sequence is CASSLGGSAKNIQYF. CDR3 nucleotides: TGTGCCAGCAGTTTGGGGGGCTCAGCCAAAAACATTCAGTACTTC.

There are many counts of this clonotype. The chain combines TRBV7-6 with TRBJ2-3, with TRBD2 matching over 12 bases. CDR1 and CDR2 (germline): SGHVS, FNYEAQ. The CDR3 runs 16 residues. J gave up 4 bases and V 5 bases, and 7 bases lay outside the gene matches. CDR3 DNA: TGTGCCAGCAGCGTAATGACTAGCGGGGGCCCAGATACGCAGTATTTT. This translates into CASSVMTSGGPDTQYF. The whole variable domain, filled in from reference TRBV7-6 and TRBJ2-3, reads GAGVSQSPRYKVTKRGQDVALRCDPISGHVSLYWYRQALGQGPEFLTYFNYEAQQDKSGLPNDRFSAERPEGSISTLTIQRTEQRDSAMYRCASSVMTSGGPDTQYFGPGTRLTVL.

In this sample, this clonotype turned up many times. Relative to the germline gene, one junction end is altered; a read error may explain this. CDR3 sequence (DNA): TGTGCTAGCAGCCCCCGACTAGCGGGGAACAAAGAGACCCAGTACTTC. This encodes CASSPRLAGNKETQYF. V usage is TRBV7-7 and J usage is TRBJ2-5; 11 positions match TRBD2. The germline V gene has CDR1 SSHAT and CDR2 FNYEAQ (reference sequence). This CDR3 comprises 16 residues.

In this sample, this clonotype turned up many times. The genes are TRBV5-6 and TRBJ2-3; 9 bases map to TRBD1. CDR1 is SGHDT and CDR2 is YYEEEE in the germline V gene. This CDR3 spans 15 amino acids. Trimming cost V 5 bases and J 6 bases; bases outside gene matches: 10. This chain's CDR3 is CASSRTGDMKDTQYF. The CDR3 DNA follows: TGTGCCAGCAGTCGGACAGGGGATATGAAGGATACGCAGTATTTT.

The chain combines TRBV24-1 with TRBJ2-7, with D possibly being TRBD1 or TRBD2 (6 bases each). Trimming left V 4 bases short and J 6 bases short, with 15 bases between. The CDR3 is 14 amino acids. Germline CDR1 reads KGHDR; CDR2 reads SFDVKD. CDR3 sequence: CATSEGGRSPEQYF. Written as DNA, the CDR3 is TGTGCCACCAGTGAAGGGGGGAGAAGCCCCGAGCAGTACTTC.

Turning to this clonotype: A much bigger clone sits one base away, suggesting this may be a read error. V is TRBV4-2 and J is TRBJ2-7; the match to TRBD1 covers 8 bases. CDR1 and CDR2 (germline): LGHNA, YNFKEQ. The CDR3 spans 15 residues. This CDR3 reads CASSQAGQVAYAQYF. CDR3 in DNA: TGTGCCAGCAGCCAAGCGGGACAGGTTGCCTACGCGCAGTACTTC.

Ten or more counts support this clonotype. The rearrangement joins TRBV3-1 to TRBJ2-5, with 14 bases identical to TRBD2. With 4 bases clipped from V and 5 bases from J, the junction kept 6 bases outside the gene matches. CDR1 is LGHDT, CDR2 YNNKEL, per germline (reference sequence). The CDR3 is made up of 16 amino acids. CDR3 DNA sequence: TGTGCCAGCAGCCCCCGACTAGCGGGGGGGCCTGAGACCCAGTACTTC. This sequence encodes CASSPRLAGGPETQYF.

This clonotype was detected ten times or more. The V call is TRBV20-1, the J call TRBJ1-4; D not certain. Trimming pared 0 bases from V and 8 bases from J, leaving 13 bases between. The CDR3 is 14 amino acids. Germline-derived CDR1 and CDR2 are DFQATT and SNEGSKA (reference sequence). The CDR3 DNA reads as TGCAGTGCTAGAGATAACCGGGAAGCCGAAAAACTGTTTTTT. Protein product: CSARDNREAEKLFF.

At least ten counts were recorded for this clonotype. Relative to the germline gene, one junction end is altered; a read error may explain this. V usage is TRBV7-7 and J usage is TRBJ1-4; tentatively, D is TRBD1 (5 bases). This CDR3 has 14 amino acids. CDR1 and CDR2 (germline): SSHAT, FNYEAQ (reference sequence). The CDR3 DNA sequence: TGTGCTAGCAGCTTAGGGGTCGGAGACGAAAAACTGTTTTTT. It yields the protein CASSLGVGDEKLFF.

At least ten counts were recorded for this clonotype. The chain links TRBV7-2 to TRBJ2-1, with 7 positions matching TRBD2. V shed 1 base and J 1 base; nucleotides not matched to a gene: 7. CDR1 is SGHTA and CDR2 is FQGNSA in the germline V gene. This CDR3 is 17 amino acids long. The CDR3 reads CASSLGVGRGSYNEQFF. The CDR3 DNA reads TGTGCCAGCAGCTTAGGGGTAGGGAGGGGTTCCTACAATGAGCAGTTCTTC.

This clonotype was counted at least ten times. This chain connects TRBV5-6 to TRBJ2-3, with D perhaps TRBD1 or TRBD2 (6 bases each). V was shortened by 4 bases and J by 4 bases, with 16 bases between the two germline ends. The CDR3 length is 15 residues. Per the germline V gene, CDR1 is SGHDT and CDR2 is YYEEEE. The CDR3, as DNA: TGTGCCAGCAGCCCCTCGGGGGACAAGGCAGATACGCAGTATTTT. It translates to CASSPSGDKADTQYF.

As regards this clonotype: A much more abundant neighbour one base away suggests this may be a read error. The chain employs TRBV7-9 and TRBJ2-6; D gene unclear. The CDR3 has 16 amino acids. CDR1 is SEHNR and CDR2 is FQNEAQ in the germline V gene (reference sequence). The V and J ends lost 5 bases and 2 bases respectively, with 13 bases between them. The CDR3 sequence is CASSPPRSPGANVLTF. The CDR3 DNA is TGTGCCAGCAGCCCGCCCAGGTCCCCTGGGGCCAACGTCCTGACTTTC.

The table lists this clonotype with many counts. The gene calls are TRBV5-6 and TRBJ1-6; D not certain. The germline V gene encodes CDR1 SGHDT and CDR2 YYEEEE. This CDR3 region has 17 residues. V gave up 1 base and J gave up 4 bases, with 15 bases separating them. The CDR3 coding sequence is TGTGCCAGCAGCTTGTATTCGGACGGAAGATATAATTCACCCCTCCACTTT. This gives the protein CASSLYSDGRYNSPLHF.

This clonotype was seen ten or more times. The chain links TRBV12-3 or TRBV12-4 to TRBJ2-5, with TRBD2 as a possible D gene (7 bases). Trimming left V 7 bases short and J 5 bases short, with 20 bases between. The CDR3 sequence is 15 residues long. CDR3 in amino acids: CASTTSRGREETQYF. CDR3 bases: TGTGCCAGCACCACTAGCCGGGGGCGGGAGGAGACCCAGTACTTC.

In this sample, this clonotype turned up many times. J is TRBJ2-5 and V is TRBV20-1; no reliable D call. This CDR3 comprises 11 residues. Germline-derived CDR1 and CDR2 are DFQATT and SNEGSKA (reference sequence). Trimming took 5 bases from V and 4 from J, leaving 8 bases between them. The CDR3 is CSAEVSETQYF. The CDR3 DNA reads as TGCAGTGCTGAAGTGTCAGAGACCCAGTACTTC.

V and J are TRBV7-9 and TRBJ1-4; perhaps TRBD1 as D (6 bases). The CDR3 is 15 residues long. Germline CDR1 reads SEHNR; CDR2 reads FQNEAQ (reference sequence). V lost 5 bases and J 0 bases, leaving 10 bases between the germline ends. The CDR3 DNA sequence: TGTGCCAGCAGCCAAAGACAGGCAACTAATGAAAAACTGTTTTTT. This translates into CASSQRQATNEKLFF.

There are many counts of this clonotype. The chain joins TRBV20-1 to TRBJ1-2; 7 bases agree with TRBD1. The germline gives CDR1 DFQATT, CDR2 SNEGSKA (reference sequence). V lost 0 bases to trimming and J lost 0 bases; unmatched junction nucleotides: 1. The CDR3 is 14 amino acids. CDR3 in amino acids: CSARDQGANYGYTF. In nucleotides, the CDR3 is TGCAGTGCTAGAGATCAGGGGGCTAACTATGGCTACACCTTC.

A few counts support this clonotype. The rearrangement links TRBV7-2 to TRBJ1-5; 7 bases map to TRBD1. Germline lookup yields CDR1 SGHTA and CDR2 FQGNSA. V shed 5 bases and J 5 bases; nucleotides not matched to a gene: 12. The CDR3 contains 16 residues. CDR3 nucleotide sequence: TGTGCCAGCAGCCTCGAGGCGTCAGGGGGAGATCAGCCCCAGCATTTT. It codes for CASSLEASGGDQPQHF.